The source of this T cell receptor beta chain is a study of T-cell memory formation after mild COVID-19. General study points: Clonal second-wave expansions that peaked on day 37 had unconfirmed SARS-CoV-2 specificity. Contracting clones from day 15 to 85 had balanced CD4/CD8; later expanders favoured CD4+. Among contracting clones, CD4+ were mainly CM/EM and CD8+ enriched in EMRA.

Turning to this clonotype: Its antigen remains unidentified.

Per the germline V gene, CDR1 is LNHDA and CDR2 is SQIVND (reference sequence). Trimming took 6 bases from V and 9 from J; bases not matched to a gene: 8. The CDR3 is 15 residues long. Amplification by 5'RACE using constant-segment primers produced TCR alpha and TCR beta cDNA libraries that carried sample barcodes and UMIs. TCRdb recomputed calls from the 5' RACE reads with MiXCR, one row per CDR3 protein. The table lists 150,000 to 200,000 distinct CDR3 sequences, 13% to 15% of them singletons. This receptor was obtained from an adult woman who had mild COVID-19 (a few samples of this study predate the infection). Cell type and time point are not known. The chain carries TRBV19 and TRBJ2-1, with 13 bases identical to TRBD2. The sequenced material came from PBMCs or a T cell subset sorted from them (not recorded which). The chain's CDR3 is CASSRTSGSNPEQFF. The CDR3 region has the DNA TGTGCCAGTAGCCGGACTAGCGGGAGTAACCCTGAGCAGTTCTTC.